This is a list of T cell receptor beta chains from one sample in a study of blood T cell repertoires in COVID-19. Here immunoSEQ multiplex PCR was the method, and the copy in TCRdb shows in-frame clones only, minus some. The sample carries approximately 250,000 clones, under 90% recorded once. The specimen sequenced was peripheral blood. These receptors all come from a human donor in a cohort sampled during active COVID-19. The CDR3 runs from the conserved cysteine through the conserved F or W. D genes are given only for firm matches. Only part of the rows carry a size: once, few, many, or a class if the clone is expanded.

cdr3_aa: CASSLQVPDTRNGYTF
cdr3_nt: TGTGCCAGCAGTTTACAGGTGCCTGATACGCGCAATGGCTACACCTTC
j_call: TRBJ1-2
v_call: TRBV28
d_call: -
clone_size: -

cdr3_aa: CAERGLKPGYTF
cdr3_nt: TGTGCCGAAAGGGGCTTAAAACCCGGCTACACCTTC
j_call: TRBJ1-2
v_call: TRBV10-3
d_call: -
clone_size: -

cdr3_aa: CASSKEEGANTQYF
cdr3_nt: TGTGCCAGCAGCAAAGAAGAGGGGGCTAATACGCAGTATTTT
j_call: TRBJ2-3
v_call: TRBV21-1
d_call: -
clone_size: -

cdr3_aa: CASSPKTGNYGYTF
cdr3_nt: TGTGCCAGCTCACCTAAGACAGGGAACTATGGCTACACCTTC
j_call: TRBJ1-2
v_call: TRBV18
d_call: TRBD1
clone_size: -

cdr3_aa: CASSPETSGSTETQYF
cdr3_nt: TGTGCCAGCTCACCGGAGACTAGCGGGAGTACGGAGACCCAGTACTTC
j_call: TRBJ2-5
v_call: TRBV18
d_call: TRBD2
clone_size: once

cdr3_aa: CASSPEGRGPGYTF
cdr3_nt: TGTGCCAGCAGCCCCGAAGGCAGGGGGCCGGGCTACACCTTC
j_call: TRBJ1-2
v_call: TRBV11-2
d_call: TRBD1
clone_size: -

cdr3_aa: CASSQGGGEQFF
cdr3_nt: TGTGCCAGCAGCCAAGGGGGAGGTGAGCAGTTCTTC
j_call: TRBJ2-1
v_call: TRBV4-2
d_call: -
clone_size: -

cdr3_aa: CATSRDGRVRETQYF
cdr3_nt: TGTGCCACCAGCAGAGATGGGAGGGTACGGGAGACCCAGTACTTC
j_call: TRBJ2-5
v_call: TRBV15
d_call: TRBD2
clone_size: -

cdr3_aa: CASRTGTASYEQYF
cdr3_nt: TGCGCCAGCAGGACCGGGACAGCATCCTACGAGCAGTACTTC
j_call: TRBJ2-7
v_call: TRBV10-2
d_call: TRBD1
clone_size: -

cdr3_aa: CASSRDSSDYGYTF
cdr3_nt: TGTGCCAGCAGCCGGGACAGTTCCGACTATGGCTACACCTTC
j_call: TRBJ1-2
v_call: TRBV7-3
d_call: TRBD1
clone_size: -

cdr3_aa: CASSEGLNQETQYF
cdr3_nt: TGTGCCAGCAGCGAGGGACTGAACCAAGAGACCCAGTACTTC
j_call: TRBJ2-5
v_call: TRBV9
d_call: -
clone_size: -

cdr3_aa: CATSDLDRRYGYTF
cdr3_nt: TGTGCCACCAGTGATTTGGACAGGCGCTATGGCTACACCTTC
j_call: TRBJ1-2
v_call: TRBV24-1
d_call: -
clone_size: -

cdr3_aa: CASSVQTGLGYNEQFF
cdr3_nt: TGTGCCAGCAGCGTACAGACAGGGTTGGGGTACAATGAGCAGTTCTTC
j_call: TRBJ2-1
v_call: TRBV9
d_call: TRBD1
clone_size: few

cdr3_aa: CASTGSPLAGVPGTQYF
cdr3_nt: TGTGCCAGCACCGGCTCACCACTAGCGGGAGTCCCAGGGACCCAGTACTTC
j_call: TRBJ2-5
v_call: TRBV18
d_call: TRBD2
clone_size: -

cdr3_aa: CASSLVPDYGYTF
cdr3_nt: TGTGCCAGCAGCTTAGTACCGGACTATGGCTACACCTTC
j_call: TRBJ1-2
v_call: TRBV7-2
d_call: -
clone_size: -

cdr3_aa: CASTSGGGYNEQFF
cdr3_nt: TGTGCCAGCACCTCTGGCGGGGGGTACAATGAGCAGTTCTTC
j_call: TRBJ2-1
v_call: TRBV7-6
d_call: TRBD2
clone_size: -

cdr3_aa: CASSRRTSGTGELFF
cdr3_nt: TGTGCCAGCAGCCGCCGGACTAGCGGTACCGGGGAGCTGTTTTTT
j_call: TRBJ2-2
v_call: TRBV11-2
d_call: TRBD2
clone_size: -

cdr3_aa: CASSKGVTYEQYF
cdr3_nt: TGTGCCAGCAGCAAAGGTGTGACTTACGAGCAGTACTTC
j_call: TRBJ2-7
v_call: TRBV7-8
d_call: -
clone_size: once

cdr3_aa: CASKVEAGGRPEQFF
cdr3_nt: TGTGCCAGCAAGGTCGAAGCGGGGGGTCGACCTGAGCAGTTCTTC
j_call: TRBJ2-1
v_call: TRBV2
d_call: TRBD2
clone_size: -

cdr3_aa: CASSQEVGGSLNEQFF
cdr3_nt: TGCGCCAGCAGCCAAGAGGTTGGCGGGAGTTTGAATGAGCAGTTCTTC
j_call: TRBJ2-1
v_call: TRBV4-1
d_call: TRBD2
clone_size: -

cdr3_aa: CASSPVGTGEKGGYTF
cdr3_nt: TGTGCCAGCAGCCCGGTCGGGACAGGGGAGAAGGGTGGCTACACCTTC
j_call: TRBJ1-2
v_call: TRBV7-6
d_call: TRBD1
clone_size: -

cdr3_aa: CASSLQGARSTGELFF
cdr3_nt: TGTGCCAGCAGCTTACAGGGCGCAAGGAGCACCGGGGAGCTGTTTTTT
j_call: TRBJ2-2
v_call: TRBV11-1
d_call: -
clone_size: -

cdr3_aa: CASSLVPGLARGYEQYF
cdr3_nt: TGCGCCAGCAGCTTGGTTCCGGGACTAGCGAGGGGGTACGAGCAGTACTTC
j_call: TRBJ2-7
v_call: TRBV5-1
d_call: TRBD2
clone_size: -

cdr3_aa: CASSPLLGVEQFF
cdr3_nt: TGTGCCAGCTCACCACTTTTAGGGGTCGAGCAGTTCTTC
j_call: TRBJ2-1
v_call: TRBV18
d_call: -
clone_size: -

cdr3_aa: CASSSPSGQPRGNTIYF
cdr3_nt: TGTGCCAGCAGCTCCCCTTCAGGGCAGCCTAGGGGAAACACCATATATTTT
j_call: TRBJ1-3
v_call: TRBV9
d_call: -
clone_size: -

cdr3_aa: CASSLGGTTYNEQFF
cdr3_nt: TGTGCCAGCAGCTTGGGTGGGACAACGTACAATGAGCAGTTCTTC
j_call: TRBJ2-1
v_call: TRBV5-4
d_call: -
clone_size: -

cdr3_aa: CASSVGLIETQYF
cdr3_nt: TGTGCCAGCAGCGTAGGCCTAATAGAGACCCAGTACTTC
j_call: TRBJ2-5
v_call: TRBV9
d_call: -
clone_size: -

cdr3_aa: CASSPDGPGVTQHF
cdr3_nt: TGTGCCAGTAGCCCGGATGGACCGGGAGTGACCCAGCATTTT
j_call: TRBJ1-5
v_call: TRBV19
d_call: -
clone_size: -

cdr3_aa: CASSPRTSGGYNEQFF
cdr3_nt: TGTGCCAGCAGCCCCCGGACTAGCGGGGGGTACAATGAGCAGTTCTTC
j_call: TRBJ2-1
v_call: TRBV4-2
d_call: TRBD2
clone_size: -

cdr3_aa: CASSFGQGEGITSYEQYF
cdr3_nt: TGTGCCAGCAGCTTTGGACAGGGTGAGGGAATCACCTCATACGAGCAGTACTTC
j_call: TRBJ2-7
v_call: TRBV5-8
d_call: TRBD1
clone_size: -

cdr3_aa: CASSFVSSGVFYNEQFF
cdr3_nt: TGTGCCAGCAGCTTCGTTTCTAGCGGGGTTTTCTACAATGAGCAGTTCTTC
j_call: TRBJ2-1
v_call: TRBV7-2
d_call: TRBD2
clone_size: -

cdr3_aa: CASSKSTETEAFF
cdr3_nt: TGTGCCAGTAGTAAATCGACAGAAACTGAAGCTTTCTTT
j_call: TRBJ1-1
v_call: TRBV19
d_call: -
clone_size: -

cdr3_aa: CASSTGLAGGETQYF
cdr3_nt: TGCGCCAGCAGCACTGGACTAGCGGGGGGAGAGACCCAGTACTTC
j_call: TRBJ2-5
v_call: TRBV5-1
d_call: TRBD2
clone_size: many

cdr3_aa: CASSFGTGINEQYF
cdr3_nt: TGTGCCAGCAGCTTCGGGACAGGGATTAACGAGCAGTACTTC
j_call: TRBJ2-7
v_call: TRBV5-4
d_call: TRBD1
clone_size: -

cdr3_aa: CASSRTGGNTDTQYF
cdr3_nt: TGTGCCAGCAGTCGCACGGGGGGAAACACAGATACGCAGTATTTT
j_call: TRBJ2-3
v_call: TRBV6-5
d_call: TRBD2
clone_size: -

cdr3_aa: CASSSLRTREPNTEAFF
cdr3_nt: TGCGCCAGCAGCTCATTGCGGACACGAGAGCCCAACACTGAAGCTTTCTTT
j_call: TRBJ1-1
v_call: TRBV5-1
d_call: -
clone_size: -